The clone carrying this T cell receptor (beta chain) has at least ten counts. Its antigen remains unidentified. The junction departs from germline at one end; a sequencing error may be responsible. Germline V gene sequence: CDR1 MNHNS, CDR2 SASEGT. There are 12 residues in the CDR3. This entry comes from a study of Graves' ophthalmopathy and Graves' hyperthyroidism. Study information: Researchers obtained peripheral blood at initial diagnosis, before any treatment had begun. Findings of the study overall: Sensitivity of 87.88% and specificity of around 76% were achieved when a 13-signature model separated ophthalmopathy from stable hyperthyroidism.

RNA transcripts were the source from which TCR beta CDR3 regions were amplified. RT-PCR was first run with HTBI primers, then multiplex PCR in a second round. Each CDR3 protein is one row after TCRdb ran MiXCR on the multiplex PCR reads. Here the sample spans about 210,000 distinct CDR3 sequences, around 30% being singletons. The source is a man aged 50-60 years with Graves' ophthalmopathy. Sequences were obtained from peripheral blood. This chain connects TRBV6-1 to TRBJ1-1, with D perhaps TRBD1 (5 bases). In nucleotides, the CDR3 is TGTGCCAGCAGGGAAGGCGACAGCGAAGCTTTCTTT. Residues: CASREGDSEAFF.